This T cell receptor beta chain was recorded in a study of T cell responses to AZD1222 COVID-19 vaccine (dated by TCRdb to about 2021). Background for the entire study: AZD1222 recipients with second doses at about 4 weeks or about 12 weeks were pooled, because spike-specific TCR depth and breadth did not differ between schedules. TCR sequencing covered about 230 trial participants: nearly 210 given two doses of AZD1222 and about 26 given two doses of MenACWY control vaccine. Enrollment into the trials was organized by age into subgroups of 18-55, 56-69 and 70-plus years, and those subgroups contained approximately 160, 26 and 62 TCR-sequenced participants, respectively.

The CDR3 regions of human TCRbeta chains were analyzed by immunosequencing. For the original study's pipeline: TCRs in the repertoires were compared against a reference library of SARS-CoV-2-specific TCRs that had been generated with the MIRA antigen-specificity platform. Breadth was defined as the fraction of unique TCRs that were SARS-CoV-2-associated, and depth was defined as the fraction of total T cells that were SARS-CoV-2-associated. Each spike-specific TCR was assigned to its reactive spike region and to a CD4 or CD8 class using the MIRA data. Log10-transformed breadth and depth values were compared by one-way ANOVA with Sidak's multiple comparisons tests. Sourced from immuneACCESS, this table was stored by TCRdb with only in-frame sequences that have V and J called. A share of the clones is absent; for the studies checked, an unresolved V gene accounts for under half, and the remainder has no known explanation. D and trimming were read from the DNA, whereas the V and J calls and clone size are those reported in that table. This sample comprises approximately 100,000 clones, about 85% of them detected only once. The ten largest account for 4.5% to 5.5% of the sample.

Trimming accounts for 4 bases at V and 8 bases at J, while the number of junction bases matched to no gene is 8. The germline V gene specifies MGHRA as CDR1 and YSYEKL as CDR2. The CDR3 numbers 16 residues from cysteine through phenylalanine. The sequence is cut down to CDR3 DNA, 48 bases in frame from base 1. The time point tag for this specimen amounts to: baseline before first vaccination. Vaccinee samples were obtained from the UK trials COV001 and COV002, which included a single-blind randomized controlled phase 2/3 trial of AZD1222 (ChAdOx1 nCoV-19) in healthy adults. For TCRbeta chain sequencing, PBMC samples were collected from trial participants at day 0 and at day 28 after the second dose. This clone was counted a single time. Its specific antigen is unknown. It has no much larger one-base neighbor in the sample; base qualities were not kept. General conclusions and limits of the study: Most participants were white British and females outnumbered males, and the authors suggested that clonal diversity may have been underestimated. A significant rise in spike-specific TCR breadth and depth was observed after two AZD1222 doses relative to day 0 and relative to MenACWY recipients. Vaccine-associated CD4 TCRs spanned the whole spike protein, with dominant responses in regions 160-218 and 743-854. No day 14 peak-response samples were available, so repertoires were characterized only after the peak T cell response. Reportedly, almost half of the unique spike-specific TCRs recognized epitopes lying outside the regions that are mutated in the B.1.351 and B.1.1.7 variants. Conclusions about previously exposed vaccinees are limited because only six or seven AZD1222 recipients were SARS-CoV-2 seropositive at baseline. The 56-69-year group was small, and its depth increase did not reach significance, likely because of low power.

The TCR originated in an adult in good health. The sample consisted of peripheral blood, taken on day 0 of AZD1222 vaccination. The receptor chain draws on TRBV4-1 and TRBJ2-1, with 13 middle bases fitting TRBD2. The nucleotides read TGCGCCAGCAGCCCCCAACTAGCGGGAGGGCCCCATGAGCAGTTCTTC. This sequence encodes CASSPQLAGGPHEQFF.